This T cell receptor (beta chain) was observed in a study of T cell changes during pregnancy in multiple sclerosis. Trimming at V came to 0 bases and at J to 0 bases, leaving 1 base not matched to a gene. Germline lookup yields CDR1 SGDLS and CDR2 YYNGEE. There are 15 residues in the CDR3. This table comes from immunoSEQ multiplex PCR, and its TCRdb copy is limited to in-frame clones, with some not included. The repertoire has fewer than 55,000 clones, 70% to 90% of them found once; the top ten carry 1.9%. Sequenced material: peripheral blood, taken in the first trimester of pregnancy. The chain employs TRBV9 and TRBJ1-1, with 8 nucleotides matching TRBD1. The source is a female donor with multiple sclerosis, enrolled in a pregnancy study. The CDR3 DNA follows: TGTGCCAGCAGCGTAGACAGGGGGGTGAACACTGAAGCTTTCTTT. Translated: CASSVDRGVNTEAFF.